Listed here is a single TCR beta chain. What it binds is unknown. The data were taken from a study of T cells in localized non-small cell lung cancer. Overall study findings and caveats: Of the tissues analyzed, uninvolved adjacent lung showed maximal T cell clonality, greater than tumor. Researchers found a median roughly 50 of the top 100 tumor clones in adjacent lung. Owing to sequencing of a solitary tumor region, heterogeneity cannot be discounted.

Here immunoSEQ multiplex PCR was the method, and the copy in TCRdb shows in-frame clones only, minus some. The table has tens of thousands of clones, around 90% seen once. Germline V CDR1 and CDR2: SGHVS, FQNEAQ. The CDR3 is 16 amino acids. With V trimmed by 1 base and J by 2 bases, 4 bases remained unmatched. The TCR comes from a man between 40 and 70 years old with stage III lung adenocarcinoma. The V call is TRBV7-8, the J call TRBJ2-2; 7 bases map to TRBD2. This specimen was peripheral blood mononuclear cells, taken before any cancer treatment. The CDR3 nucleotides read TGTGCCAGCAGCTTAGTGGGAGGGAGTAACACCGGGGAGCTGTTTTTT. Translating it yields CASSLVGGSNTGELFF.